The 32 T cell receptor beta chains given below trace back to one sample, sequenced in a study of metastatic and nonmetastatic thyroid tumors (TCRdb year 2020). Libraries were made using PCR. The sample was run on an Illumina HiSeq 4000. Using fastp at Q25 and MiXCR, TCRdb reprocessed the public reads and kept productive beta chains. This sample holds approximately 82,000 clones; around 12% were observed only once. The ten largest clones take up around 10% of the sample. Before undergoing thyroid surgery, none of the patients had been given any kind of treatment. The sample was tumor tissue. The receptors were sampled from a female donor with papillary thyroid cancer or a benign thyroid nodule (not recorded which). Some clones in this sample may be carry-over from other donors' samples.

This clone was detected many times. V and J are TRBV5-1 and TRBJ2-7, with D perhaps TRBD1 (7 bases). V was shortened by 0 bases and J by 7 bases, with 11 bases between the two germline ends. Germline loops: CDR1 SGHRS, CDR2 YFSETQ. The length of the CDR3 is 13 residues. CDR3 region: CASSLGQGGEQYF. As DNA, the CDR3 is TGCGCCAGCAGCTTGGGACAGGGAGGTGAGCAGTACTTC. Drawing the rest from reference TRBV5-1 and TRBJ2-7, the complete variable domain is KAGVTQTPRYLIKTRGQQVTLSCSPISGHRSVSWYQQTPGQGLQFLFEYFSETQRNKGNFPGRFSGRQFSNSRSEMNVSTLELGDSALYLCASSLGQGGEQYFGPGTRLTVT.

The sample holds many counts of this clone. J is TRBJ1-2 and V is TRBV27, with TRBD1 matching over 7 bases. The CDR3 totals 17 residues. J lost 1 base, V lost 5 bases, and 13 bases had no gene match. Germline lookup yields CDR1 MNHEY and CDR2 SMNVEV (reference sequence). DNA of the CDR3: TGTGCCAGCAGTCCACTCGAGGGGGCAAGACGTAACTATGGCTACACCTTC. Translating it yields CASSPLEGARRNYGYTF.

This clone came up many times. The chain employs TRBV19 and TRBJ2-5; 8 nucleotides match TRBD1. Germline V gives CDR1 LNHDA, CDR2 SQIVND (reference sequence). V lost 6 bases, J lost 4 bases, and 4 bases stayed unmatched. CDR3 length: 13 amino acids. CDR3 loop: CASSNDRGETQYF. CDR3 in DNA: TGTGCCAGTAGCAATGACAGGGGAGAGACCCAGTACTTC. Full variable domain (rest looked up from reference TRBV19 and TRBJ2-5): DGGITQSPKYLFRKEGQNVTLSCEQNLNHDAMYWYRQDPGQGLRLIYYSQIVNDFQKGDIAEGYSVSREKKESFPLTVTSAQKNPTAFYLCASSNDRGETQYFGPGTRLLVL.

In its sample, this clone was seen many times. The rearrangement uses TRBV18 and TRBJ2-7, with 7 bases lining up with TRBD2. CDR3 length equals 13 residues. The V and J ends lost 5 bases and 3 bases, in that order; junction bases with no gene match: 4. Germline V gives CDR1 KGHSH, CDR2 LQKENI. The CDR3 DNA sequence: TGTGCCAGCTCAACTAGCGACAGCTACGAGCAGTACTTC. Amino acids: CASSTSDSYEQYF.

This clone appeared many times. The chain couples TRBV12-3 or TRBV12-4 to TRBJ2-3; 7 positions match TRBD1. The CDR3 covers 14 residues. Unmatched junction bases numbered 4, after V lost 3 bases and J lost 4 bases. The CDR3 DNA reads as TGTGCCAGCAGTTTGACAGGGAGCGCAGATACGCAGTATTTT. Translation gives CASSLTGSADTQYF.

This clone appeared many times. The chain recombines TRBV10-3 with TRBJ2-1; TRBD1 is a possible D gene (5 bases). Germline assignment: CDR1 ENHRY and CDR2 SYGVKD. The CDR3 length is 13 residues. Trimming took off 4 bases at V and 8 bases at J, with 12 bases between the two ends. CDR3 region: CAISGRAGHEQFF. CDR3 nucleotide sequence: TGTGCCATCAGTGGCCGGGCAGGGCATGAGCAGTTCTTC.

The table lists this clone with many counts. The chain links TRBV11-2 to TRBJ2-2, with 8 bases aligning to TRBD1. Germline assignment: CDR1 SGHAT and CDR2 FQNNGV. Germline trimming cut 5 bases from V and 7 bases from J; bases unmatched to any gene: 3. The CDR3 runs 13 residues. Written as DNA, the CDR3 is TGTGCCAGCAGCCAACAGGGGGTCGGGGAGCTGTTTTTT. Protein sequence: CASSQQGVGELFF.

The chain recombines TRBV2 with TRBJ1-2, with TRBD1 matching over 12 bases. Germline V gene sequence: CDR1 SNHLY, CDR2 FYNNEI. The CDR3 loop spans 15 amino acids. Germline trimming cut 10 bases from V and 7 bases from J; bases unmatched to any gene: 13. This CDR3 is CANSDPGQGASGYTF. For the CDR3, the DNA is TGTGCCAACAGCGACCCGGGACAGGGGGCGTCTGGCTACACCTTC.

This clone showed up just a few times. Given a much more abundant clone one base away, this may be a read error. This CDR3 fails to terminate in the conserved phenylalanine or tryptophan, so it likely reflects a read error. The chain has TRBV19 and TRBJ2-1, with TRBD1 matching over 10 bases. This CDR3 is 13 amino acids long. J lost 9 bases, V lost 4 bases, and 3 bases had no gene match. CDR1 is LNHDA and CDR2 is SQIVND in the germline V gene (reference sequence). The CDR3 bases are TGTGCCAGTAGTAAGACAGGGGGCGGTGAGCAGTTCCTC. This encodes CASSKTGGGEQFL.

This clone was recorded at least ten times. J is TRBJ2-5 and V is TRBV5-1; TRBD2 might be the D (5 bases). Looked up from germline, CDR1 is SGHRS and CDR2 is YFSETQ. The CDR3 length is 14 residues. Trimming took 6 bases from V and 3 from J, leaving 15 bases between them. CDR3 sequence reads: CASTHPGLKETQYF. CDR3 coding DNA: TGCGCCAGCACCCATCCGGGATTAAAAGAGACCCAGTACTTC.

This clone was counted at least ten times. The V and J genes are TRBV24-1 and TRBJ2-5; TRBD2 agrees at 8 bases. Germline lookup yields CDR1 KGHDR and CDR2 SFDVKD. This CDR3 has 16 amino acids. V lost 0 bases and J lost 5; bases outside the gene matches: 7. The chain's CDR3 is CATSDLQGTRRETQYF. CDR3 DNA sequence: TGTGCCACCAGTGATTTGCAGGGGACTAGAAGGGAGACCCAGTACTTC.

This clone showed up many times. This rearrangement joins TRBV5-6 to TRBJ1-4; maybe TRBD1 (5 bases). The CDR3 runs 16 residues. V was pared by 4 bases and J by 4 bases, with 17 bases between. From germline, CDR1 is SGHDT and CDR2 YYEEEE. The CDR3 here is CASSVISAGHNEKLFF. Here the CDR3 DNA reads TGTGCCAGCAGCGTGATCTCGGCAGGGCATAATGAAAAACTGTTTTTT.

This clone was found many times. The DNA of the CDR3 is TGTGCCAGCGAGCCTCCAGGGGTGTACACTGAAGCTTTCTTT. The encoded protein is CASEPPGVYTEAFF. The chain combines TRBV11-3 with TRBJ1-1, with a weak D call TRBD1 (6 bases). Germline V lookup: CDR1 SGHNT, CDR2 YENEEA. Between the trimmed V and J ends, which lost 8 bases and 3 bases, there was a span of 16 bases. This CDR3 has 14 residues.

This clone was seen more than once but under ten times. V and J are TRBV27 and TRBJ2-7; 7 positions agree with TRBD1. V lost 2 bases to trimming and J lost 3 bases; unmatched junction nucleotides: 10. Looked up from germline, CDR1 is MNHEY and CDR2 is SMNVEV (reference sequence). This CDR3 has 16 amino acids. The CDR3 reads CASSLPRDSFHYEQYF. The CDR3, as DNA: TGTGCCAGCAGTTTACCCCGGGACAGCTTCCACTACGAGCAGTACTTC.

This clone was recorded at least ten times. J is TRBJ2-2 and V is TRBV9; D unclear. This CDR3 comprises 14 residues. Trimming removed 4 bases at V and 7 bases at J, with 14 bases between. Germline values: CDR1 SGDLS, CDR2 YYNGEE. CDR3 DNA: TGTGCCAGCAGCCCCGCAGCCGGCGGCGGGGAGCTGTTTTTT. Encoded protein: CASSPAAGGGELFF.

This clone was recorded many times. This chain links TRBV7-2 with TRBJ1-2; D perhaps matches TRBD1 (5 bases). V shed 5 bases and J shed 4 bases, with 17 bases lying between them. CDR1 and CDR2 (germline): SGHTA, FQGNSA. This CDR3 region has 15 residues. The CDR3 DNA is TGTGCCAGCAGCCCTCAATCGGGGGGATCCTATGGCTACACCTTC. Encoded protein: CASSPQSGGSYGYTF.

This clone was seen many times. CDR3 sequence reads: CASSILEVATGELFF. The CDR3 region has the DNA TGTGCCAGTAGTATCTTAGAGGTCGCGACCGGGGAGCTGTTTTTT. The V gene is TRBV19, the J gene TRBJ2-2, with no clear D. The CDR3 is 15 residues long. Germline CDR1 is LNHDA and CDR2 is SQIVND (reference sequence). V dropped 3 bases and J dropped 5 bases, with 13 bases sitting between them.

This clone was seen only a few times. A clone one base away is much larger, so this may be a read error. The V gene is TRBV12-3 or TRBV12-4, the J gene TRBJ2-1; TRBD2 might be the D (6 bases). V was pared by 2 bases and J by 6 bases, with 14 bases between. The CDR3 is 15 amino acids. In DNA form, the CDR3 reads TGTGCCAGCAGTTTATCCTGTCGGGAGAGCAATGAGCAGTTCTTC. This gives the protein CASSLSCRESNEQFF.

This clone was observed at least ten times. The CDR3 region is CASSLADNEQFF. The CDR3 DNA reads TGCGCCAGCAGCTTAGCGGATAATGAGCAGTTCTTC. This chain connects TRBV5-1 to TRBJ2-1, with TRBD2 as a possible D gene (5 bases). CDR3 length: 12 amino acids. The V gene lost 2 bases and the J gene lost 7 bases, with 7 bases spanning the gap. Germline assignment: CDR1 SGHRS and CDR2 YFSETQ.

This clone came up many times. The rearrangement uses TRBV6-1 and TRBJ1-5; D unclear. With 7 bases removed from V and 3 bases from J, the gap between germline ends came to 10 bases. The CDR3 is made up of 13 amino acids. The germline V gene encodes CDR1 MNHNS and CDR2 SASEGT. CDR3 nucleotide sequence: TGTGCCAGCATGGATCCGATCAATCAGCCCCAGCATTTT. Its translation: CASMDPINQPQHF.

This clone was picked up many times. The J gene is TRBJ1-2, the V gene TRBV27; D remains unclear. The CDR3 is 13 amino acids. Germline V gene data show CDR1 as MNHEY and CDR2 as SMNVEV (reference sequence). The V gene lost 6 bases and the J gene lost 4 bases, with 12 bases spanning the gap. The CDR3 DNA reads TGTGCCAGCAGCCCTGCGGGGAGCTATGGCTACACCTTC. The encoded protein is CASSPAGSYGYTF.

This clone has a count of ten or more. The chain combines TRBV12-3 or TRBV12-4 with TRBJ2-7; D might be TRBD1 or TRBD2, each matching 6 bases. V was clipped by 5 bases and J by 0 bases, with 8 bases between them. This CDR3 has 13 amino acids. CDR3 in DNA: TGTGCCAGCAGTGGAGGGGGCTCCTACGAGCAGTACTTC. Its translation is CASSGGGSYEQYF.

There are many counts of this clone. The chain has TRBV9 and TRBJ2-2; 15 nucleotides line up with TRBD2. Unmatched junction bases numbered 7, after V lost 7 bases and J lost 0 bases. Germline V gives CDR1 SGDLS, CDR2 YYNGEE. This CDR3 has 18 amino acids. The CDR3 region is CASGRGLAGGPNTGELFF. CDR3 DNA: TGTGCCAGCGGGCGGGGACTAGCGGGAGGCCCGAACACCGGGGAGCTGTTTTTT. The full variable domain, rest sourced from reference TRBV9 and TRBJ2-2, is DSGVTQTPKHLITATGQRVTLRCSPRSGDLSVYWYQQSLDQGLQFLIQYYNGEERAKGNILERFSAQQFPDLHSELNLSSLELGDSALYFCASGRGLAGGPNTGELFFGEGSRLTVL.

The table lists this clone with many counts. Compared with germline, one end of the junction differs, possibly owing to a read error. The chain carries TRBV20-1 and TRBJ2-1; 8 bases match TRBD1. CDR3 length: 15 residues. CDR1 DFQATT and CDR2 SNEGSKA come from the germline V gene (reference sequence). CDR3 in DNA: TGCAGTGTCCAGAATCAGGGGGCTTCCTCCAATGAGCAGTTCTTC. Translated, it gives CSVQNQGASSNEQFF.

For this clone: Sequence at one end of the junction differs from germline and may be a read error. V gene TRBV4-1 combines with J gene TRBJ2-6; D uncertain. The CDR3 totals 11 residues. The germline gives CDR1 MGHRA, CDR2 YSYEKL. The CDR3 reads CAISQGDVLTF. CDR3 sequence (DNA): TGCGCCATCAGCCAAGGAGACGTCCTGACTTTC.

In its sample, this clone was seen many times. The chain joins TRBV5-8 to TRBJ2-2; TRBD2 matches 13 bases. Germline CDR1 SGHTS, CDR2 YDEGEE. The CDR3 spans 16 residues. Germline trimming cut 3 bases from V and 7 bases from J; bases unmatched to any gene: 6. The CDR3 nucleotides are TGTGCCAGCAGCTACACTAGCGGGAGGGCCCTCGGGGAGCTGTTTTTT. Translated: CASSYTSGRALGELFF.

This clone was observed at least ten times. This chain links TRBV6-8 with TRBJ1-3; TRBD1 is a possible D gene (6 bases). The germline gives CDR1 MNHGY, CDR2 SAAAGT. Trimming removed 0 bases from V and 4 bases from J, with 16 bases in between. CDR3 length: 17 amino acids. The CDR3 loop reads CASSYSSGTLEGNTIYF. In DNA, the CDR3 is TGTGCCAGCAGTTACTCTTCGGGGACACTAGAGGGAAACACCATATATTTT.

As to this clone: At one end, the junction sequence differs from germline, possibly due to a read error. The same CDR3 can be traced to other DNA sequences in this sample. The chain has TRBV5-5 and TRBJ2-2; D possibly corresponds to TRBD1 (6 bases). The CDR3 totals 14 residues. Looked up from germline, CDR1 is SGHKS and CDR2 is YYEKEE (reference sequence). CDR3 sequence (DNA): TGTGCCAGCAGCTTGGCAGGACAGCTCGGGGAGCTTTTTTTT. Protein sequence: CASSLAGQLGELFF.

In the case of this clone: A read error may produce the germline difference seen at one junction end. The chain joins TRBV4-1 to TRBJ2-5, with TRBD2 identical over 10 bases. The CDR3 is made up of 19 amino acids. From germline, CDR1 is MGHRA and CDR2 YSYEKL. The CDR3: CTSSQDQGTSGAIQETQYF. Written as DNA, the CDR3 is TGCACCAGCAGCCAAGATCAGGGCACTAGCGGGGCCATACAAGAGACCCAGTACTTC.

This clone was detected only a few times. The rearrangement joins TRBV2 to TRBJ1-2; the match to TRBD1 covers 7 bases. CDR3 length: 14 amino acids. Per germline, CDR1 SNHLY and CDR2 FYNNEI. V was pared by 6 bases and J by 4 bases, with 8 bases of the junction left unmatched. The CDR3 DNA is TGTGCCAGCAGGTCACAGGGGAAGGGCTATGGCTACACCTTC. Translation gives CASRSQGKGYGYTF.

This clone was found many times. This rearrangement joins TRBV20-1 to TRBJ2-3, with 7 bases fitting TRBD2. Germline values: CDR1 DFQATT, CDR2 SNEGSKA (reference sequence). This CDR3 has 14 residues. The V gene end was trimmed by 5 bases and the J gene end by 4 bases; junction bases not matched to a gene: 9. This CDR3 is CSAGLVGVADTQYF. CDR3 DNA: TGCAGTGCTGGACTAGTAGGAGTGGCAGATACGCAGTATTTT.

This clone occurred many times. The same CDR3 is also encoded by other DNA sequences in this sample. The chain couples TRBV24-1 to TRBJ2-1, with 8 bases matching TRBD2. The germline CDR1 and CDR2 sequences are KGHDR and SFDVKD. The CDR3 totals 18 residues. With 1 base clipped from V and 2 bases from J, the junction kept 9 bases outside the gene matches. The chain's CDR3 is CATSDFDSAGGTYNEQFF. CDR3 coding DNA: TGTGCCACCAGTGATTTTGACAGTGCGGGAGGAACCTACAATGAGCAGTTCTTC.